The source of this T cell receptor beta chain is a study of cytomegalovirus exposure and HLA in healthy donors. With respect to this clone: Its antigen is as yet unknown. The identical CDR3 is also encoded by other nucleotide sequences in the sample.

Whole-study findings and limits: Reported performance of the classifier showed diagnosis of cytomegalovirus status with high specificity and sensitivity. Confirmation in vitro established that a few CMV-associated chains were specific for CMV antigens.

Clones were sequenced by immunoSEQ multiplex PCR, and TCRdb holds only the in-frame ones, with some missing. The table lists 300,000 to 400,000 clones, around 90% of them singletons. Material: PBMCs. The sequence was obtained from a man in his thirties or forties in good health and CMV-seronegative.

CDR3 residues: CASSLQGSETQYF. In nucleotides, the CDR3 is TGCGCCAGCAGCTTACAGGGAAGCGAGACCCAGTACTTC. The chain uses TRBV5-1 and TRBJ2-5; tentative D call: TRBD1 (6 bases). Between the trimmed V and J ends, which lost 2 bases and 5 bases, there was a span of 10 bases. CDR1 and CDR2 from the germline V gene are SGHRS and YFSETQ. The CDR3 totals 13 residues.